This T cell receptor (beta chain) came from a study of molecular identifiers for immune sequencing clone quantification. Study-wide context: Four of five RNA aliquots from approximately 20,000 or 100,000 naive CD8 T cells were sequenced.

Concerning this clonotype: No antigen is known for it. One end of the junction fails to match germline, which may point to a read error.

Previously published methods and listed TCR primers were used for the bulk TCR libraries. TCRdb itself ran the PCR reads through MiXCR, one entry per CDR3 protein. The sample holds 250,000 to 400,000 distinct CDR3 sequences, about a fifth seen once. This CDR3 region has 15 residues. The V gene's germline CDR1 is MNHEY and CDR2 SMNVEV (reference sequence). From around 18,000 to 910,000 sorted cells, naive CD8 libraries were generated with 10%, 30% or 50% RNA. Overall study findings and caveats: Clones exceeding 20 RNA copies carried over 99% of effector molecules but under 1% of naive-cell molecules.

This chain connects TRBV27 to TRBJ2-3, with a weak D call TRBD2 (6 bases). This TCR was sampled from a human donor in good health. Some libraries in this study had Jurkat cell RNA spiked in. The sample comprised naive CD8+ T cells from blood, with Jurkat cell RNA spiked in. The subset: FACS-sorted CD8+CD4-CCR7+CD45RA+ naive T cells. As DNA, the CDR3 is TGTGCCAGCAACCTAGTGGGGGGTCTCACAGATACGCAGTGTTTT. This codes for CASNLVGGLTDTQCF.